The T cell receptor beta chain under discussion was sequenced for a study of CD8 T cells in ankylosing spondylitis (dated by TCRdb to 2016 to 2017). Study-level background: The study set out to find disease-linked TCR variants by profiling T cell receptor beta repertoires in ankylosing spondylitis patients and healthy donors. The full study cohort comprised about 24 ankylosing spondylitis patients and approximately 100 healthy donors. Peripheral blood samples were taken, and synovial fluid was additionally collected from ankylosing spondylitis patients.

Turning to this clonotype: This receptor's antigen is unknown. The junction differs from germline at one of its ends, possibly a read error.

The sample was run on an Illumina HiSeq 2500. Quantitative 5'-RACE with molecular barcodes was used to prepare TCR beta libraries. The authors' analysis ran thus. A new computational method, built on a probabilistic model of VDJ rearrangement, was used to identify disease-linked TCR variants. The public reads were reprocessed in TCRdb via fastp at Q25 and MiXCR, keeping in-frame beta chains. For every CDR3 protein sequence, its rows merge into one entry that carries the most common genes and DNA. TCRdb, not the original authors, processed these V and J calls. The sample includes about 140,000 distinct CDR3 sequences, with around a third observed a single time. The ten largest clones capture around 6% of the sample. What the study reported, not specific to this receptor: In peripheral blood, the disease-linked clones were found at relatively low frequencies and had a CD8+ phenotype. A TCR beta motif made up of several highly homologous amino acid variants appeared to be characteristic of blood from ankylosing spondylitis patients. Some motif variants had previously been reported in the synovial fluid and blood of reactive arthritis patients, which suggests shared mechanisms of disease initiation. The disease-linked clones were reported to be significantly enriched in matched synovial fluid samples from ankylosing spondylitis patients.

For each ankylosing spondylitis patient, the synovial fluid sample was matched to a blood sample from that same patient. The clonotype was recovered from a male donor with ankylosing spondylitis. Sequencing used synovial fluid, either unsorted or a sorted T cell fraction (not recorded which).

The CDR3 sequence is CASSVGGLAKTGELFF. The DNA reads as follows: TGTGCCAGCAGTGTCGGGGGACTAGCGAAAACCGGGGAGCTGTTTTTT. The V and J segments used are TRBV6-1 and TRBJ2-2, and 10 junction bases match TRBD2. Based on the germline V gene, the CDR1 and CDR2 sequences are MNHNS and SASEGT. The CDR3, cysteine through phenylalanine, is 16 amino acids long. The DNA shown is the 48-base CDR3, in frame from base 1.